The 20 T cell receptor beta chains below all came from one sample that was sequenced in a study of T cells in women clearing cervical HPV infection. The method was immunoSEQ multiplex PCR; TCRdb's version includes in-frame clones alone and lacks a portion of them. Here the sample table reports tens of thousands of clones. Sequencing was performed on blood buffy coat. These receptors came from a woman between 18 and 70 years old with a cervical HPV16 infection that either progressed to CIN3+ or cleared (not recorded which).

A note on this clone: The read finishes 3 residues shy of the CDR3 end, and the germline J gene is used to complete it. This chain joins TRBV6-1 and TRBJ2-3; 9 bases map to TRBD2. Germline-derived CDR1 and CDR2 are MNHNS and SASEGT. V lost 4 bases and J lost 1; bases outside the gene matches: 3. CDR3 length: 15 residues. Incomplete CDR3 DNA: TGTGCCAGCAGTGTGGCTAGCGGGGGCACAGATACG. It specifies CASSVASGGTDT. In full, the CDR3 reads CASSVASGGTDTQYF.

With regard to this clone: The read ends 3 residues before the CDR3 terminus; that terminus is restored from the germline J gene. The rearrangement joins TRBV19 to TRBJ1-2; D unclear. Deletions cut 3 bases from V and 5 bases from J, with 10 bases between. This CDR3 comprises 13 residues. From germline, CDR1 is LNHDA and CDR2 SQIVND (reference sequence). The CDR3 spells CASSMSQEYGYTF. Incomplete CDR3 DNA: TGTGCCAGTAGTATGAGTCAGGAATATGGC.

On this clone: The read halts 3 residues ahead of the CDR3 end, with the missing end drawn from the germline J gene. The V call is TRBV20-1, the J call TRBJ2-1, with 11 bases matching TRBD2. This CDR3 spans 14 amino acids. In germline, CDR1 is DFQATT, CDR2 SNEGSKA (reference sequence). Trimming at V came to 5 bases and at J to 6 bases, leaving 6 bases not matched to a gene. Partial CDR3 DNA: TGCAGTGCTGTCCTAGCGGGAGGAGGCAATGAG. It yields the protein CSAVLAGGGNE. The full CDR3 protein is CSAVLAGGGNEQFF.

Comment on this clone: The read halts 3 residues ahead of the CDR3 end, with the missing end drawn from the germline J gene. The chain joins TRBV20-1 to TRBJ2-1; 7 bases are a match to TRBD1. Per germline, CDR1 DFQATT and CDR2 SNEGSKA (reference sequence). V lost 0 bases and J lost 5; bases outside the gene matches: 10. The CDR3 spans 16 residues. CDR3 residues: CSARDLLRGLNNEQFF. The part of the CDR3 DNA that was read is TGCAGTGCTAGAGATCTCTTGAGGGGGCTCAACAATGAG.

Notes on this clone: The CDR3 goes on 3 residues after the read ends, and that part is filled in from the germline J gene. This sequence joins TRBV5-1 and TRBJ2-7; TRBD2 matches at 7 bases. The CDR3 has 17 amino acids. V gave up 1 base and J gave up 3 bases; unmatched junction bases: 13. CDR1 is SGHRS and CDR2 is YFSETQ in the germline V gene. The CDR3 DNA, read in part, is TGCGCCAGCAGCTTGTTGACGAGCGGGGCCTTATACTACGAG. This encodes CASSLLTSGALYYE. The full CDR3 is CASSLLTSGALYYEQYF.

About this clone itself: The CDR3 end falls 3 residues outside the read, so it is completed with the germline J gene. The chain couples TRBV30 to TRBJ2-1; a weak D match, TRBD1 (5 bases). Germline V gene sequence: CDR1 GTSNPN, CDR2 SVGIG (reference sequence). The CDR3 contains 15 residues. The ends were cut back, 1 base at V and 3 bases at J, with 13 bases in the middle. CDR3 in amino acids: CAWSGGALVYNEQFF. The sequenced part of the CDR3 DNA is TGTGCCTGGAGTGGTGGGGCGCTCGTCTACAATGAG.

In the case of this clone: The CDR3 extends 3 residues past the end of the read, so its final part is completed from the germline J gene. The chain has TRBV20-1 and TRBJ1-1; D is unclear. V lost 3 bases to trimming and J lost 3 bases, with 8 bases between them. In germline, CDR1 is DFQATT, CDR2 SNEGSKA (reference sequence). The CDR3 loop spans 12 amino acids. CDR3 loop: CSARSGYTEAFF. CDR3 bases read: TGCAGTGCTAGGTCGGGGTACACTGAA.

Comments on this clone: The CDR3 end falls 3 residues outside the read, so it is completed with the germline J gene. The gene calls are TRBV7-2 and TRBJ1-1, with 10 bases that match TRBD1. Trimming at V came to 4 bases and at J to 4 bases, leaving 6 bases not matched to a gene. The CDR3 totals 15 residues. The germline V gene encodes CDR1 SGHTA and CDR2 FQGNSA. The CDR3 DNA, read in part, is TGTGCCAGCAGCTCCTCCGGGACAGGGGCCACTGAA. Translating gives CASSSSGTGATE. The complete CDR3 reads CASSSSGTGATEAFF. The full variable domain, rest sourced from reference TRBV7-2 and TRBJ1-1, is GAGVSQSPSNKVTEKGKDVELRCDPISGHTALYWYRQSLGQGLEFLIYFQGNSAPDKSGLPSDRFSAERTGGSVSTLTIQRTQQEDSAVYLCASSSSGTGATEAFFGQGTRLTVV.

A remark on this clone: The read halts 3 residues ahead of the CDR3 end, with the missing end drawn from the germline J gene. The chain recombines TRBV5-6 with TRBJ1-5, with TRBD1 as a possible D gene (5 bases). V was pared by 1 base and J by 4 bases, with 12 bases between. Germline CDR1 and CDR2: SGHDT and YYEEEE. The CDR3 runs to 15 residues. The CDR3 sequence: CASSLQGGKNQPQHF. CDR3 bases read: TGTGCCAGCAGCTTGCAGGGTGGGAAAAATCAGCCC.

For this clone: From the germline J gene comes the end of the CDR3, since the read stops 3 residues before it. This chain joins TRBV10-2 and TRBJ2-2, with D tentatively TRBD1 (5 bases). The CDR3 has 14 amino acids. The V and J ends lost 2 bases and 3 bases respectively, with 7 bases between them. The germline V gene encodes CDR1 WSHSY and CDR2 SAAADI. The CDR3 is CASSERGDTGELFF. The part of the CDR3 DNA that was read is TGCGCCAGCAGTGAGAGGGGTGACACCGGGGAG.

Notes on this clone: The DNA ends 3 residues before the CDR3 does, and the rest of the CDR3 is filled in from the germline J gene. The chain recombines TRBV18 with TRBJ1-5, with D tentatively TRBD1 (5 bases). Trimming took 4 bases from V and 4 from J, leaving 11 bases between them. The germline V gene encodes CDR1 KGHSH and CDR2 LQKENI. This CDR3 is 14 amino acids long. The CDR3: CASSQQEGNQPQHF. The sequenced part of the CDR3 DNA is TGTGCCAGCTCACAACAGGAAGGGAATCAGCCC.

The part of the CDR3 DNA that was read is TGTGCCTTATCCGGGGGATCCTACGAG. Its translation is CALSGGSYE. The entire CDR3 protein reads CALSGGSYEQYF. This sequence joins TRBV30 and TRBJ2-7, with D perhaps matching TRBD2 (6 bases). The read is 3 residues too short to cover the CDR3 end, so that end is filled in from the germline J gene. The CDR3 extends over 12 amino acids. The V and J ends lost 7 bases and 1 base respectively, with 11 bases between them. From germline, CDR1 is GTSNPN and CDR2 SVGIG (reference sequence).

Of note for this clone: The read halts 3 residues ahead of the CDR3 end, with the missing end drawn from the germline J gene. The genes are TRBV10-3 and TRBJ1-4; D might be TRBD1 (5 bases). CDR1 and CDR2 (germline): ENHRY, SYGVKD. The V end was cut by 0 bases, the J end by 8 bases, with 16 bases between. The CDR3 spans 16 residues. CDR3 DNA (partial): TGTGCCATCAGTGAGTCGGCGGCAGGGATAGAAGAAAAA. Translating it yields CAISESAAGIEEK. The CDR3, in full, reads CAISESAAGIEEKLFF.

CDR3 sequence: CSARGLAGWYNEQFF. Incomplete CDR3 DNA: TGCAGTGCTAGGGGACTAGCGGGGTGGTACAATGAG. V gene TRBV20-1 combines with J gene TRBJ2-1, with 13 positions matching TRBD2. Coverage ceases 3 residues before the CDR3 finishes, and the germline J gene fills in the end. Trimming took 3 bases from V and 4 from J; bases not matched to a gene: 3. CDR1 and CDR2 (germline): DFQATT, SNEGSKA (reference sequence). There are 15 residues in the CDR3.

About this clone itself: The CDR3 end falls 3 residues outside the read, so it is completed with the germline J gene. This sequence joins TRBV7-3 and TRBJ2-1, with 10 bases that match TRBD2. Per germline, CDR1 SGHTA and CDR2 FQGTGA. This CDR3 has 15 amino acids. V lost 4 bases, J lost 8 bases, and 8 bases stayed unmatched. CDR3 DNA (partial): TGTGCCAGCAGCTCCCAGACTAGCGGGTTGGATGAG. Protein product: CASSSQTSGLDE. The CDR3 in its entirety is CASSSQTSGLDEQFF.

Comments on this clone: The read is 3 residues too short to cover the CDR3 end, so that end is filled in from the germline J gene. The chain recombines TRBV11-1 with TRBJ2-6, with a tentative D call TRBD1 (6 bases). The V gene's germline CDR1 is SGHAT and CDR2 FQDESV (reference sequence). The V and J ends lost 5 bases and 2 bases respectively, with 10 bases between them. The CDR3 sequence is 15 residues long. The part of the CDR3 DNA that was read is TGTGCCAGCAGCCGGACAGTCCCTGGGGCCAACGTC. Its protein product is CASSRTVPGANV. In full, the CDR3 is CASSRTVPGANVLTF.

CDR3 amino acids: CASSHRWETQYF. CDR3 DNA, as far as it was read: TGTGCCAGCAGTCACAGATGGGAGACC. V is TRBV6-2 or TRBV6-3 and J is TRBJ2-5; D call uncertain. The missing CDR3 end, 3 residues past where the read stops, is filled in from the germline J gene. Germline loops: CDR1 MNHEY, CDR2 SVGEGT. The CDR3 totals 12 residues. The V end lost 5 bases, the J end lost 5 bases, and 9 bases lay between the germline ends.

Regarding this clone: Read coverage stops 3 residues before the CDR3 terminus; the germline J gene supplies the remainder. The V and J genes are TRBV18 and TRBJ2-4; TRBD1 matches 9 bases. The germline CDR1 and CDR2 sequences are KGHSH and LQKENI. CDR3 length equals 17 residues. The part of the CDR3 DNA that was read is TGTGCCAGCTCAGCCCATGCCCCGGGACAGGGTGCCTATGGT. It translates to CASSAHAPGQGAYG. In full, the CDR3 is CASSAHAPGQGAYGQYF. Full variable domain (outside the CDR3, taken from reference TRBV18 and TRBJ2-4): NAGVMQNPRHLVRRRGQEARLRCSPMKGHSHVYWYRQLPEEGLKFMVYLQKENIIDESGMPKERFSAEFPKEGPSILRIQQVVRGDSAAYFCASSAHAPGQGAYGQYFGAGTRLSVL.

As for this clone: The missing CDR3 end, 3 residues past where the read stops, is filled in from the germline J gene. The chain joins TRBV19 to TRBJ1-1, with 7 bases that match TRBD1. Unmatched junction bases numbered 9, after V lost 6 bases and J lost 5 bases. CDR1 is LNHDA, CDR2 SQIVND, per germline (reference sequence). The CDR3 runs 14 residues. CDR3 protein: CASRAGGGRTEAFF. The CDR3 DNA, read in part, is TGTGCCAGTAGGGCAGGGGGAGGAAGAACTGAA.

About this clone itself: The read gets to within 3 residues of the CDR3 end, and the germline J gene fills in the rest. V usage is TRBV7-2 and J usage is TRBJ1-1, with no clear D. This CDR3 region has 14 residues. Germline V CDR1 and CDR2: SGHTA, FQGNSA. The ends were cut back, 6 bases at V and 7 bases at J, with 18 bases in the middle. The sequenced CDR3 bases are TGTGCCAGCAGACCTCAGTGGGCAGAGGGTGAA. Protein: CASRPQWAEGE. The entire CDR3 is CASRPQWAEGEAFF.